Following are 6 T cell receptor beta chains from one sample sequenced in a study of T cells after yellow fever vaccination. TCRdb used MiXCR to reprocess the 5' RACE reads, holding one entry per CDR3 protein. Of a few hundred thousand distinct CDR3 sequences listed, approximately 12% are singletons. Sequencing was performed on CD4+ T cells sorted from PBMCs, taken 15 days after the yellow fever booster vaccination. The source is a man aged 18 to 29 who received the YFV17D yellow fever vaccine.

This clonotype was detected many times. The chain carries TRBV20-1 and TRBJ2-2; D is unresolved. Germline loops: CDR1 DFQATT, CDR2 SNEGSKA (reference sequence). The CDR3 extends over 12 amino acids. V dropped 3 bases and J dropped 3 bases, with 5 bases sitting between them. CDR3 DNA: TGCAGTGCTAGCCCGGACACCGGGGAGCTGTTTTTT. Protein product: CSASPDTGELFF.

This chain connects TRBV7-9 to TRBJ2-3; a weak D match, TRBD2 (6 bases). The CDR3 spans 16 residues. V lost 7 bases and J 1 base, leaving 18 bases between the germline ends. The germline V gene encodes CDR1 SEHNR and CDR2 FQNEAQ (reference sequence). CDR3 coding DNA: TGTGCCAGCACCCCTCGGGGGTGGGGGGGCACAGATACGCAGTATTTT. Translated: CASTPRGWGGTDTQYF.

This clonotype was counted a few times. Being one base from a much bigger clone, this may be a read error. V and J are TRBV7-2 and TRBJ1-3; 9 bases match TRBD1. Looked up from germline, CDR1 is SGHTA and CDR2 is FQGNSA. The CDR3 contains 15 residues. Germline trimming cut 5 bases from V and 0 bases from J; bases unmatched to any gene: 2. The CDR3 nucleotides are TGTGCCAGCAGCCTGACAGGGGGCTCTGGAAACACCATATATTTT. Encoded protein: CASSLTGGSGNTIYF. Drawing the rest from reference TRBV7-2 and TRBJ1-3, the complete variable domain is GAGVSQSPSNKVTEKGKDVELRCDPISGHTALYWYRQSLGQGLEFLIYFQGNSAPDKSGLPSDRFSAERTGGSVSTLTIQRTQQEDSAVYLCASSLTGGSGNTIYFGEGSWLTVV.

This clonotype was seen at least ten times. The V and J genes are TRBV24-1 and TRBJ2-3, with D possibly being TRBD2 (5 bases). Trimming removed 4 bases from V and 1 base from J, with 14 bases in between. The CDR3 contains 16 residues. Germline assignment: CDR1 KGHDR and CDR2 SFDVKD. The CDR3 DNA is TGTGCCACCAGTGACATGACCCCGAGGGGCACAGATACGCAGTATTTT. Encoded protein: CATSDMTPRGTDTQYF.

The CDR3 DNA follows: TGTGCCAGCAGTTTATTGTCCGGGAACACTGAAGCTTTCTTT. Protein product: CASSLLSGNTEAFF. The rearrangement joins TRBV28 to TRBJ1-1; D not resolved. V was cut by 1 base and J by 1 base, with 7 bases left in between. This CDR3 comprises 14 residues. The V gene's germline CDR1 is MDHEN and CDR2 SYDVKM.

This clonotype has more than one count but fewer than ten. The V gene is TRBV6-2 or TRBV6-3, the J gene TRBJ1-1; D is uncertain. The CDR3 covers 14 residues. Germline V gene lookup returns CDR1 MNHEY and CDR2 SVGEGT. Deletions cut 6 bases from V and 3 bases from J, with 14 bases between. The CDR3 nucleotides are TGTGCCAGCAGCCTCCGCGGCGGTTACACTGAAGCTTTCTTT. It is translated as CASSLRGGYTEAFF.